This T cell receptor beta chain was recovered during a study of regulatory T cells in long-lasting Graves disease (dated by TCRdb to the early 2020s). Study-wide context: To count as having persistent Graves' disease, a patient had to have received antithyroid drug treatment for over 5 years with TSH receptor autoantibodies remaining persistently positive. Peripheral blood TCR sequencing and RNA sequencing compared persistent Graves' disease patients with newly diagnosed Graves' disease patients. A total of 33 samples were covered by TCR sequencing, comprising some 13 persistent and about 20 newly diagnosed Graves' disease patients. The study was conducted in China and was registered as a clinical trial. Persistent Graves' disease patients in the clinical cohort had taken antithyroid drugs for around 11 years on average. Beyond this particular receptor, the publication reports: TRBV28, TRBJ1-2 and TRBJ2-5 were preferentially used in persistent disease, while TRBV20-1 and TRBJ2-1 were favored in newly diagnosed disease. A larger number of public clonotypes was shared among persistent patients (2,741) than among newly diagnosed patients (around 880). Because the primary lesion, thyroid tissue, could not be accessed, the study looked at peripheral blood alone. Sequencing and analysis were limited to the TCR beta chain. Compared with newly diagnosed patients, persistent Graves' disease patients had lower TCR Shannon entropy and fewer highly expanded clones, which suggests clonal expansion. The authors noted that the small sample size was a limitation that may lower accuracy.

The intended sense of this specimen's time point label: persistent/refractory GD, antithyroid drugs over 5 years with positive TRAb. For both TCR sequencing and RNA sequencing, RNA was extracted from PBMCs using TRIzol. Graves' disease was diagnosed according to American Thyroid Association guidelines. Patients were recruited from an endocrinology department in Xi'an, China. Each patient gave 9 to 10 milliliters of peripheral blood, collected in an EDTA anticoagulant tube. Ficoll Paque Plus density gradient separation was used to isolate PBMCs, and no additional T cell sorting was done. RNA quality was checked with an Agilent 2100 Bioanalyzer and agarose gel, and concentration with a NanoDrop 2000. A remark on this clonotype: The target of this receptor is not known. The sample holds no much larger clone one base away, and base qualities are not on file.

Library method: multiplex PCR. Data came from an Illumina HiSeq 4000. TCR beta libraries were built with iRepertoire HTBI primers and Arm-PCR amplification of CDR3 regions. Before sequencing, the PCR products underwent gel purification. Regarding the original processing steps: Across samples, 62 TRBV and roughly 15 TRBJ segments were identified and used for gene usage analysis of CDR3 amino acid clonotypes. COPE and FqMerger were used to merge the filtered high-quality paired reads into contigs. Contigs were aligned with BLAST to IMGT TRBV, TRBD and TRBJ reference genes, and CDR3 was defined per IMGT. Highly expanded clones were defined as clonotypes with a frequency above 0.1%. Repertoire diversity was measured by Shannon entropy, and V-J evenness by the Gini coefficient. A clonotype was considered public if more than one individual shared it. The public reads were quality trimmed at Q25 with fastp and then assembled into clones with MiXCR by TCRdb, keeping productive beta chains. Each entry is one CDR3 protein sequence, shown with its most common DNA and genes. The V and J calls come from TCRdb's annotation, not from the publication. In this sample the table shows 310,000 or so distinct CDR3 sequences, roughly 21% of which occur a single time. The top ten clones comprise approximately 53% of the sample.

Reading from cysteine to phenylalanine, the CDR3 counts 15 amino acids. Only the CDR3 part of the read is kept: 45 bases, read in frame from the first base. The junction shows trimming of 7 bases on V and 3 bases on J, plus 16 bases between the germline ends. The germline V gene encodes CDR1 MDHEN and CDR2 SYDVKM. This TCR came from a female donor with Graves disease. The rearrangement joined TRBV28 to TRBJ2-1; the D segment is perhaps TRBD1 or TRBD2, each sharing 5 matched bases. Sequencing used peripheral blood mononuclear cells (PBMCs), obtained when the disease was refractory, from a patient treated with antithyroid drugs. The nucleotide sequence reads as follows: TGTGCCAGCACCCTATGGGGACGAGGCTACAATGAGCAGTTCTTC. Its translation is CASTLWGRGYNEQFF.